Following are 4 T cell receptor beta chains from one sample sequenced in a study of response to subunit inactivated influenza vaccine. TCRdb passed the RT-PCR reads through MiXCR, listing each CDR3 protein once. The repertoire holds about 530,000 distinct CDR3 sequences, with 10% to 15% as singletons. The source was PBMCs from blood, collected about 40 days after vaccination. These receptors came from a middle-aged man who received an inactivated influenza vaccine.

The chain couples TRBV20-1 to TRBJ2-2, with D hard to call. This CDR3 has 16 residues. The V gene lost 3 bases and the J gene lost 8 bases, with 22 bases spanning the gap. Germline V gene lookup returns CDR1 DFQATT and CDR2 SNEGSKA (reference sequence). CDR3 coding DNA: TGCAGTGCTAGTCTTGTCAGGAATGCTAAGGTTGGGGAGCTGTTTTTT. This encodes CSASLVRNAKVGELFF.

This clonotype was recorded at least ten times. J is TRBJ2-2 and V is TRBV5-1, with D uncertain. Per the germline V gene, CDR1 is SGHRS and CDR2 is YFSETQ. The CDR3 has 15 amino acids. The ends were cut back, 0 bases at V and 1 base at J, with 7 bases in the middle. CDR3 nucleotides: TGCGCCAGCAGCTTGGTCGTTATGAACACCGGGGAGCTGTTTTTT. This codes for CASSLVVMNTGELFF. Filled out from reference TRBV5-1 and TRBJ2-2, the complete variable domain reads KAGVTQTPRYLIKTRGQQVTLSCSPISGHRSVSWYQQTPGQGLQFLFEYFSETQRNKGNFPGRFSGRQFSNSRSEMNVSTLELGDSALYLCASSLVVMNTGELFFGEGSRLTVL.

Only a few counts were recorded for this clonotype. The chain's CDR3 is CSADSWTSASYEQYF. As DNA, the CDR3 is TGCAGTGCGGACTCTTGGACTAGCGCCTCCTACGAGCAGTACTTC. This chain links TRBV20-1 with TRBJ2-7; 9 nucleotides match TRBD2. Germline CDR1 is DFQATT and CDR2 is SNEGSKA (reference sequence). CDR3 length equals 15 residues. V shed 6 bases and J 0 bases; nucleotides not matched to a gene: 9.

This clonotype was observed at least ten times. The chain couples TRBV6-1 to TRBJ1-1, with a tentative D call TRBD1 (6 bases). Trimming cost V 5 bases and J 0 bases, with 16 bases left between them. Germline CDR1 reads MNHNS; CDR2 reads SASEGT. The CDR3 is 16 amino acids. CDR3 nucleotide sequence: TGTGCCAGCAGTCCAAGTGGACAGTCACTGAACACTGAAGCTTTCTTT. As protein: CASSPSGQSLNTEAFF.